This entry features one T cell receptor beta chain sequence. From germline, CDR1 is LNHDA and CDR2 SQIVND (reference sequence). CDR3 length equals 14 residues. Trimming at V came to 4 bases and at J to 9 bases, leaving 10 bases not matched to a gene. These data originate in a study of blood T cell repertoires in COVID-19. Study in general: The origin of the acute and convalescent COVID-19 samples was the United States, Italy and Spain.

Repertoires were generated with immunoSEQ multiplex PCR, while TCRdb's copy carries only in-frame clones and drops some. The data show roughly 81,000 clones, around 80% seen once. This chain connects TRBV19 to TRBJ1-2, with 8 bases lining up with TRBD1. This TCR was recovered from an elderly man with active or convalescent COVID-19. Source material: peripheral blood. CDR3 in amino acids: CASSKTTGEKSYTF. The CDR3 DNA sequence: TGTGCCAGTAGTAAAACGACAGGGGAAAAGAGCTACACCTTC.